This TCR beta chain was captured by sequencing in a study of T cell changes during pregnancy in multiple sclerosis. There are 15 residues in the CDR3. J gave up 3 bases and V 6 bases, and 4 bases lay outside the gene matches. CDR1 and CDR2 (germline): MRHNA, SNTAGT. The table came from immunoSEQ multiplex PCR; TCRdb's copy has only in-frame clones and leaves some out. The sample consists of roughly 88,000 clones, 80% to 95% of them appearing once. The clonotype was recovered from a female donor with multiple sclerosis, enrolled in a pregnancy study. The sample here was peripheral blood, taken in the first trimester of pregnancy. The chain links TRBV6-4 to TRBJ2-2; the match to TRBD1 covers 10 bases. DNA for the CDR3: TGTGCCAGCAGCCCCGGGACAGGGGACACCGGGGAGCTGTTTTTT. Its translation: CASSPGTGDTGELFF.